One and the same sample provided the 21 T cell receptor beta chains below, sequenced in a study of blood T cell repertoires in COVID-19. Measured with immunoSEQ multiplex PCR; TCRdb has only the in-frame clones, and not every one. The sample lists 150,000 to 250,000 clones; about four fifths were seen once. The sample was PBMCs or T cells enriched from blood (not recorded which). The origin of the receptors is a middle-aged man who had recovered from COVID-19.

The J gene is TRBJ2-1, the V gene TRBV7-9; D might be TRBD2 (6 bases). CDR3 length equals 16 residues. CDR1 is SEHNR and CDR2 is FQNEAQ in the germline V gene (reference sequence). V was trimmed by 5 bases and J by 0 bases, leaving 14 bases between them. The CDR3 DNA reads as TGTGCCAGCAGCCCAAAAGACGGGAGCTCCTACAATGAGCAGTTCTTC. Translation gives CASSPKDGSSYNEQFF.

This clone was observed once. The rearrangement uses TRBV7-9 and TRBJ2-2, with TRBD1 matching over 7 bases. In germline, CDR1 is SEHNR, CDR2 FQNEAQ (reference sequence). This CDR3 is built from 15 residues. The ends lost 4 bases at V and 6 bases at J; junction bases unmatched: 8. CDR3 sequence: CASSYRQGEAGELFF. The CDR3, as DNA: TGTGCCAGCAGCTATAGACAGGGCGAGGCCGGGGAGCTGTTTTTT.

Only one count was recorded for this clone. The rearrangement links TRBV5-1 to TRBJ2-5; no clear D gene. The CDR3 extends over 13 amino acids. Germline V lookup: CDR1 SGHRS, CDR2 YFSETQ. The V end was cut by 4 bases, the J end by 0 bases, with 7 bases between. The chain's CDR3 is CASSPPNQETQYF. Written as DNA, the CDR3 is TGCGCCAGCAGCCCCCCCAACCAAGAGACCCAGTACTTC.

This clone occurred once. This chain connects TRBV3-1 (or the pseudogene TRBV3-2) to TRBJ2-1; perhaps TRBD2 as D (6 bases). Trimming removed 0 bases at V and 7 bases at J, with 16 bases between. Germline V CDR1 and CDR2: LGHDT, YNNKEL (reference sequence). There are 16 residues in the CDR3. CDR3 protein: CASSQDLGGARNEQFF. The CDR3 region has the DNA TGTGCCAGCAGCCAAGATCTAGGAGGGGCGCGGAATGAGCAGTTCTTC.

A note on this clone: This specimen includes other DNA sequences encoding the same CDR3. This chain uses TRBV3-1 (or the pseudogene TRBV3-2) with TRBJ1-1; D is unresolved. Germline V gene lookup returns CDR1 LGHDT and CDR2 YNNKEL (reference sequence). The CDR3 extends over 14 amino acids. Between the trimmed V and J ends, which lost 1 base and 1 base, there was a span of 7 bases. The CDR3 DNA is TGTGCCAGCAGCCAAGTACGGGGGAACACTGAAGCTTTCTTT. As protein: CASSQVRGNTEAFF.

The J gene is TRBJ1-3, the V gene TRBV6-5; D perhaps matches TRBD1 (5 bases). The ends were cut back, 8 bases at V and 0 bases at J, with 11 bases in the middle. From germline, CDR1 is MNHEY and CDR2 SVGAGI. The CDR3 has 14 amino acids. The CDR3 coding sequence is TGTGCCAGCGGTTGGGGGGTCTCTGGAAACACCATATATTTT. Amino acids: CASGWGVSGNTIYF.

J is TRBJ1-4 and V is TRBV9; 7 bases align to TRBD1. The J segment lost 8 bases and the V segment lost 7 bases, leaving 17 bases of the junction unmatched. This CDR3 spans 16 amino acids. Germline V gene sequence: CDR1 SGDLS, CDR2 YYNGEE. The CDR3 nucleotides read TGTGCCAGCGGACCTAAGGGAGACAGGGTCGGAGAAAAACTGTTTTTT. Amino acids: CASGPKGDRVGEKLFF. The whole variable domain, filled in from reference TRBV9 and TRBJ1-4, reads DSGVTQTPKHLITATGQRVTLRCSPRSGDLSVYWYQQSLDQGLQFLIQYYNGEERAKGNILERFSAQQFPDLHSELNLSSLELGDSALYFCASGPKGDRVGEKLFFGSGTQLSVL.

The rearrangement links TRBV7-6 to TRBJ2-7, with TRBD1 matching 8 bases. Germline V gene data show CDR1 as SGHVS and CDR2 as FNYEAQ. The J segment lost 3 bases and the V segment lost 4 bases, leaving 14 bases of the junction unmatched. The CDR3 consists of 17 residues. CDR3 nucleotide sequence: TGTGCCAGCAGCTCTTATCTGGGAGGACAGGGTTACTACGAGCAGTACTTC. It translates to CASSSYLGGQGYYEQYF.

The chain recombines TRBV5-1 with TRBJ2-5, with 12 positions matching TRBD2. CDR1 SGHRS and CDR2 YFSETQ come from the germline V gene. With 2 bases clipped from V and 4 bases from J, the junction kept 6 bases outside the gene matches. This CDR3 has 16 residues. CDR3 sequence (DNA): TGCGCCAGCAGCTTACTAGCGGGGGGCCCGGGAGAGACCCAGTACTTC. Translated, it gives CASSLLAGGPGETQYF.

The chain links TRBV30 to TRBJ1-6; D possibly corresponds to TRBD1 (5 bases). Germline values: CDR1 GTSNPN, CDR2 SVGIG (reference sequence). V lost 7 bases, J lost 9 bases, and 13 bases lay in between. This CDR3 contains 12 residues. The CDR3 DNA reads as TGTGCCTCGGGGCAGGCAAGTTCACCCCTCCACTTT. This gives the protein CASGQASSPLHF.

This chain links TRBV5-4 with TRBJ2-7; D possibly corresponds to TRBD1 (5 bases). V was trimmed by 1 base and J by 3 bases, leaving 8 bases between them. There are 13 residues in the CDR3. Germline-derived CDR1 and CDR2 are SGHNT and YYREEE (reference sequence). The CDR3 DNA reads TGTGCCAGCAGCTTGCCAGGGAACTACGAGCAGTACTTC. Translating it yields CASSLPGNYEQYF.

This clone was counted a single time. The rearrangement joins TRBV4-3 to TRBJ2-5, with TRBD1 as a possible D gene (6 bases). Germline-derived CDR1 and CDR2 are LGHNA and YSLEER. V gave up 0 bases and J gave up 7 bases, with 12 bases separating them. This CDR3 is built from 14 residues. CDR3 in amino acids: CASSQEVGGATQYF. Written as DNA, the CDR3 is TGCGCCAGCAGCCAAGAGGTTGGGGGCGCGACCCAGTACTTC.

This rearrangement joins TRBV3-1 (or the pseudogene TRBV3-2) to TRBJ2-7, with 10 bases fitting TRBD2. Trimming at V came to 2 bases and at J to 3 bases, leaving 22 bases not matched to a gene. The CDR3 spans 21 residues. Germline CDR1 is LGHDT and CDR2 is YNNKEL (reference sequence). This CDR3 is CASSQYTGVLTSGEPIYEQYF. CDR3 bases: TGTGCCAGCAGCCAATACACGGGCGTACTAACTAGCGGGGAGCCCATCTACGAGCAGTACTTC.

This clone was seen only once. The chain recombines TRBV30 with TRBJ1-5, with a tentative D call TRBD1 (5 bases). Trimming pared 2 bases from V and 5 bases from J, leaving 19 bases between. This CDR3 contains 16 residues. Germline V gene sequence: CDR1 GTSNPN, CDR2 SVGIG (reference sequence). The CDR3 sequence: CAWSWGVGLGDQPQHF. In DNA, the CDR3 is TGTGCCTGGAGTTGGGGCGTGGGGTTGGGCGATCAGCCCCAGCATTTT.

This chain uses TRBV14 with TRBJ1-2, with 8 nucleotides matching TRBD1. Germline CDR1 is SGHDN and CDR2 is FVKESK. V was clipped by 4 bases and J by 5 bases; unmatched bases: 9. This CDR3 contains 15 residues. The CDR3: CASSPADRGEYGYTF. The DNA of the CDR3 is TGTGCCAGCAGCCCAGCAGACAGGGGAGAGTATGGCTACACCTTC.

This chain joins TRBV2 and TRBJ2-3, with 11 bases that match TRBD2. There are 16 residues in the CDR3. V gave up 6 bases and J gave up 6 bases; unmatched junction bases: 11. CDR1 is SNHLY and CDR2 is FYNNEI in the germline V gene. CDR3 amino acids: CASSGTSGGTLDTQYF. The CDR3, as DNA: TGTGCCAGCAGCGGAACTAGCGGGGGTACATTGGATACGCAGTATTTT.

In this sample, this clone turned up a few times. J is TRBJ1-2 and V is TRBV27; 7 nucleotides line up with TRBD1. The V segment lost 6 bases and the J segment 8 bases; nucleotides outside the gene matches: 18. The CDR3 covers 16 residues. Germline V CDR1 and CDR2: MNHEY, SMNVEV (reference sequence). This chain's CDR3 is CASSLIPQGTVEGYTF. The DNA of the CDR3 is TGTGCCAGCAGCCTAATTCCCCAAGGGACAGTTGAAGGCTACACCTTC.

This chain joins TRBV5-1 and TRBJ2-5; 8 bases align to TRBD2. The V segment lost 3 bases and the J segment 5 bases; nucleotides outside the gene matches: 9. Germline assignment: CDR1 SGHRS and CDR2 YFSETQ. The CDR3 contains 15 residues. As DNA, the CDR3 is TGCGCCAGCAGCTCGACTAGGACTAGCTCTGAGACCCAGTACTTC. It is translated as CASSSTRTSSETQYF.

The V call is TRBV5-1, the J call TRBJ1-5; 8 bases fit TRBD1. The CDR3 loop spans 13 amino acids. Unmatched junction bases numbered 0, after V lost 0 bases and J lost 7 bases. CDR1 SGHRS and CDR2 YFSETQ come from the germline V gene. CDR3 amino acids: CASSLDRGQPQHF. CDR3 coding DNA: TGCGCCAGCAGCTTGGACAGGGGGCAGCCCCAGCATTTT.

The chain is built from TRBV28 and TRBJ1-5; D is perhaps TRBD1 (5 bases). V lost 3 bases and J lost 1, with 16 bases in between. CDR1 is MDHEN and CDR2 is SYDVKM in the germline V gene. The length of the CDR3 is 17 residues. CDR3 region: CASSFGYRNLSNQPQHF. CDR3 coding DNA: TGTGCCAGCAGTTTTGGGTACAGGAACTTAAGCAATCAGCCCCAGCATTTT.

V is TRBV5-4 and J is TRBJ1-1; 7 bases are shared with TRBD1. Per germline, CDR1 SGHNT and CDR2 YYREEE (reference sequence). The CDR3 covers 16 residues. V trimming: 4 bases; J trimming: 0 bases; junction bases outside the gene matches: 9. In DNA, the CDR3 is TGTGCCAGCAGCCGATCCTGGACAGGCGTGAACACTGAAGCTTTCTTT. Protein sequence: CASSRSWTGVNTEAFF.